The 20 T cell receptor beta chains below come from one sample, sequenced in a study of blood T cell repertoires in COVID-19. Measured with immunoSEQ multiplex PCR; TCRdb has only the in-frame clones, and not every one. This table has about 230,000 clones, around 81% appearing once. The sequenced sample consisted of peripheral blood. All receptors derive from a man over 45 with active or convalescent COVID-19.

V is TRBV19 and J is TRBJ2-7; tentatively, D is TRBD1 (6 bases). This CDR3 spans 13 amino acids. V was clipped by 6 bases and J by 7 bases, with 16 bases between them. Per germline, CDR1 LNHDA and CDR2 SQIVND (reference sequence). CDR3: CASSQGPPWEQYF. CDR3 in DNA: TGTGCCAGTAGCCAGGGGCCCCCTTGGGAGCAGTACTTC.

V is TRBV7-9 and J is TRBJ1-5; 11 bases line up with TRBD1. The CDR3 covers 14 residues. V gave up 5 bases and J gave up 5 bases; unmatched junction bases: 2. The germline V gene encodes CDR1 SEHNR and CDR2 FQNEAQ (reference sequence). This CDR3 is CASSRDRGDQPQHF. The DNA of the CDR3 is TGTGCCAGCAGCCGGGACAGGGGGGATCAGCCCCAGCATTTT. Full variable domain (missing parts from reference TRBV7-9 and TRBJ1-5): DTGVSQNPRHKITKRGQNVTFRCDPISEHNRLYWYRQTLGQGPEFLTYFQNEAQLEKSRLLSDRFSAERPKGSFSTLEIQRTEQGDSAMYLCASSRDRGDQPQHFGDGTRLSIL.

The chain joins TRBV30 to TRBJ2-3, with 9 bases lining up with TRBD2. This CDR3 comprises 14 residues. In germline, CDR1 is GTSNPN, CDR2 SVGIG (reference sequence). The V segment lost 1 base and the J segment 4 bases; nucleotides outside the gene matches: 3. The CDR3 sequence: CAWSEGLAADTQYF. The CDR3 DNA sequence: TGTGCCTGGAGTGAGGGACTAGCCGCAGATACGCAGTATTTT.

This clone has only a few counts. The V call is TRBV3-1 (or the pseudogene TRBV3-2), the J call TRBJ1-1; D unresolved. This CDR3 has 13 amino acids. With 4 bases removed from V and 3 bases from J, the gap between germline ends came to 9 bases. Germline assignment: CDR1 LGHDT and CDR2 YNNKEL (reference sequence). The CDR3 sequence is CASSLRRDTEAFF. The CDR3 nucleotides are TGTGCCAGCAGCCTCCGACGGGACACTGAAGCTTTCTTT.

Comment on this clone: Germline is not matched at one junction end, which may reflect a read error. The rearrangement joins TRBV10-3 to TRBJ1-1; D is ambiguous. The germline V gene has CDR1 ENHRY and CDR2 SYGVKD. This CDR3 region has 14 residues. The chain's CDR3 is CATSRAGGYTEAFF. In nucleotides, the CDR3 is TGTGCCACCAGTCGGGCGGGTGGGTACACTGAAGCTTTCTTT.

The chain combines TRBV25-1 with TRBJ2-2; maybe TRBD2 (5 bases). The germline V gene has CDR1 MGHDK and CDR2 SYGVNS. V was shortened by 1 base and J by 3 bases, with 15 bases between the two germline ends. The CDR3 has 17 amino acids. The CDR3 reads CASSEWPYGEDTGELFF. As DNA, the CDR3 is TGTGCCAGCAGTGAATGGCCCTACGGGGAAGACACCGGGGAGCTGTTTTTT.

The chain recombines TRBV7-3 with TRBJ1-4; D gene uncertain. Trimming stripped 4 bases from V and 0 bases from J, with 3 bases between. This CDR3 region has 13 residues. Looked up from germline, CDR1 is SGHTA and CDR2 is FQGTGA. Here the CDR3 reads CASSSPTNEKLFF. In DNA, the CDR3 is TGTGCCAGCAGCTCTCCAACTAATGAAAAACTGTTTTTT.

The chain has TRBV3-1 (or the pseudogene TRBV3-2) and TRBJ1-1; TRBD1 matches 7 bases. This CDR3 is built from 18 residues. Germline values: CDR1 LGHDT, CDR2 YNNKEL (reference sequence). With 3 bases clipped from V and 0 bases from J, the junction kept 13 bases outside the gene matches. For the CDR3, the DNA is TGTGCCAGCAGCCAGACCCTCAGACAGGGTAGGATGAACACTGAAGCTTTCTTT. The encoded protein is CASSQTLRQGRMNTEAFF.

This clone was seen more than once but under ten times. This chain uses TRBV30 with TRBJ1-6; unclear D gene. The germline CDR1 and CDR2 sequences are GTSNPN and SVGIG (reference sequence). There are 14 residues in the CDR3. Trimming removed 2 bases from V and 4 bases from J, with 9 bases in between. CDR3 residues: CAWSISRYNSPLHF. The DNA of the CDR3 is TGTGCCTGGAGTATATCCAGGTATAATTCACCCCTCCACTTT.

V gene TRBV9 combines with J gene TRBJ1-2; D might be TRBD1 (6 bases). V was clipped by 0 bases and J by 4 bases, with 10 bases between them. CDR3 length equals 14 residues. Germline-derived CDR1 and CDR2 are SGDLS and YYNGEE. CDR3 residues: CASSVADRSYGYTF. The CDR3 DNA is TGTGCCAGCAGCGTAGCAGACAGGTCCTATGGCTACACCTTC. Together with reference TRBV9 and TRBJ1-2, the CDR3 gives the full variable domain: DSGVTQTPKHLITATGQRVTLRCSPRSGDLSVYWYQQSLDQGLQFLIQYYNGEERAKGNILERFSAQQFPDLHSELNLSSLELGDSALYFCASSVADRSYGYTFGSGTRLTVV.

The chain uses TRBV28 and TRBJ2-7; the D gene is possibly TRBD1 (7 bases). The V gene's germline CDR1 is MDHEN and CDR2 SYDVKM. Trimming left V 11 bases short and J 2 bases short, with 19 bases between. CDR3 length: 14 amino acids. CDR3 region: CASCPTGRTYEQYF. The DNA for the CDR3 is TGTGCCTCTTGCCCGACAGGGAGGACCTACGAGCAGTACTTC.

This clone was observed a few times. The rearrangement joins TRBV4-3 to TRBJ1-3; D remains ambiguous. There are 15 residues in the CDR3. Trimming cost V 0 bases and J 4 bases, with 10 bases left between them. CDR1 and CDR2 from the germline V gene are LGHNA and YSLEER. CDR3 sequence reads: CASSQEARSGNTIYF. The CDR3 DNA follows: TGCGCCAGCAGCCAAGAAGCGAGGTCCGGAAACACCATATATTTT.

The chain joins TRBV5-4 to TRBJ2-6; 8 bases map to TRBD2. Germline V gives CDR1 SGHNT, CDR2 YYREEE (reference sequence). The junction had 2 bases not matched to a gene; V was cut back by 1 base and J by 2 bases. This CDR3 region has 16 residues. The CDR3 protein is CASSLPGGAGANVLTF. CDR3 in DNA: TGTGCCAGCAGCTTGCCCGGGGGGGCTGGGGCCAACGTCCTGACTTTC. The variable domain in full, with the rest retrieved from reference TRBV5-4 and TRBJ2-6, is ETGVTQSPTHLIKTRGQQVTLRCSSQSGHNTVSWYQQALGQGPQFIFQYYREEENGRGNFPPRFSGLQFPNYSSELNVNALELDDSALYLCASSLPGGAGANVLTFGAGSRLTVL.

This clone showed up just once. This rearrangement joins TRBV15 to TRBJ2-5; a weak D match, TRBD2 (6 bases). The V gene's germline CDR1 is LNHNV and CDR2 YYDKDF (reference sequence). V dropped 0 bases and J dropped 5 bases, with 13 bases sitting between them. The CDR3 totals 15 residues. CDR3 sequence reads: CATSREAGLGETQYF. The CDR3 DNA follows: TGTGCCACCAGCAGAGAGGCGGGACTCGGGGAGACCCAGTACTTC.

The V and J genes are TRBV30 and TRBJ1-2, with D uncertain. The germline V gene encodes CDR1 GTSNPN and CDR2 SVGIG (reference sequence). The V gene lost 8 bases and the J gene lost 0 bases, with 19 bases spanning the gap. The CDR3 runs 15 residues. The CDR3 nucleotides are TGTGCCCTGAACTCGGGTGTTGCTTCTAACTATGGCTACACCTTC. It specifies CALNSGVASNYGYTF.

This clone has a single count. V and J are TRBV19 and TRBJ2-1, with D possibly TRBD2 on 6 matching bases. The germline V and J ends were trimmed by 6 bases and 0 bases, with 15 bases remaining between them. Germline CDR1 and CDR2: LNHDA and SQIVND (reference sequence). CDR3 size: 16 residues. The CDR3 is CASRERADPSYNEQFF. As DNA, the CDR3 is TGTGCCAGTAGGGAGCGGGCAGACCCCTCCTACAATGAGCAGTTCTTC.

V gene TRBV12-3 or TRBV12-4 combines with J gene TRBJ2-2; D is unclear. This CDR3 has 13 amino acids. V was cut by 2 bases and J by 7 bases, with 8 bases left in between. The CDR3 coding sequence is TGTGCCAGCAGTTTAATCTTGTTCGGGGAGCTGTTTTTT. Translated: CASSLILFGELFF.

The chain recombines TRBV29-1 with TRBJ1-1; 7 bases map to TRBD1. Germline V CDR1 and CDR2: SQVTM, ANQGSEA. The J segment lost 11 bases and the V segment lost 0 bases, leaving 6 bases of the junction unmatched. The CDR3 extends over 12 amino acids. CDR3 protein: CSVEEGRGFAFF. The DNA for the CDR3 is TGCAGCGTTGAAGAGGGCAGGGGGTTTGCTTTCTTT.

The rearrangement uses TRBV19 and TRBJ1-2; D is possibly TRBD1 (6 bases). V was pared by 6 bases and J by 4 bases, with 15 bases between. The CDR3 totals 14 residues. Germline CDR1 reads LNHDA; CDR2 reads SQIVND (reference sequence). The CDR3 region is CASRGTGTPYGYTF. DNA of the CDR3: TGTGCCAGTAGGGGAACCGGGACACCCTATGGCTACACCTTC.

The chain is built from TRBV2 and TRBJ1-2, with D possibly being TRBD1 (5 bases). Per the germline V gene, CDR1 is SNHLY and CDR2 is FYNNEI. The CDR3 runs to 14 residues. V was shortened by 1 base and J by 4 bases, with 10 bases between the two germline ends. The CDR3, as DNA: TGTGCCAGCAGTGAAGAGCAGGGTGGCTATGGCTACACCTTC. Translating it yields CASSEEQGGYGYTF.